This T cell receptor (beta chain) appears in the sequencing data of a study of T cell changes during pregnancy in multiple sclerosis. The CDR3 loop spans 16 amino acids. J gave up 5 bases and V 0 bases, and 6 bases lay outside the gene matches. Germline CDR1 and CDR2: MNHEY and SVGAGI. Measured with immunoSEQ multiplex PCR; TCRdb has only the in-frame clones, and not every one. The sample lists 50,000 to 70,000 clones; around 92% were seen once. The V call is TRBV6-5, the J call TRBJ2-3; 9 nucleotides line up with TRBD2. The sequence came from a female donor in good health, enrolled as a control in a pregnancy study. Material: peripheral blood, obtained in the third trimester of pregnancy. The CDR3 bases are TGTGCCAGCAGTTACTCGGGCGGGAGGGTTGGAGATACGCAGTATTTT. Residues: CASSYSGGRVGDTQYF.